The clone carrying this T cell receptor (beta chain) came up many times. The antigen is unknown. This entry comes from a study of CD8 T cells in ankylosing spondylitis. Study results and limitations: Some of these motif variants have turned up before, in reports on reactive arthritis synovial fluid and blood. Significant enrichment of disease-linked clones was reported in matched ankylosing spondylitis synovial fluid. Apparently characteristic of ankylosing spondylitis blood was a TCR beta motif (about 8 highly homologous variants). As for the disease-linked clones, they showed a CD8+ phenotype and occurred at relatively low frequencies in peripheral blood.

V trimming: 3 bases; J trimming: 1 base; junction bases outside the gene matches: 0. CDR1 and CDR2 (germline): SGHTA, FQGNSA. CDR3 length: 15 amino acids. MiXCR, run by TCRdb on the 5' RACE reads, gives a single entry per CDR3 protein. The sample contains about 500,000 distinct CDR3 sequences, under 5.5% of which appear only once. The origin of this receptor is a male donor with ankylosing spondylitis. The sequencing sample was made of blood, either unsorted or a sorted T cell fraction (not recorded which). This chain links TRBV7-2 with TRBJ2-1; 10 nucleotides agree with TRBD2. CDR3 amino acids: CASSFSGGSYNEQFF. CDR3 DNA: TGTGCCAGCAGCTTTAGCGGGGGGTCCTACAATGAGCAGTTCTTC.